This paragraph reports one TCR beta chain. This record belongs to a study of blood T cell repertoires in COVID-19. Looked up from germline, CDR1 is SGHNT and CDR2 is YENEEA. This CDR3 is 14 amino acids long. The J segment lost 4 bases and the V segment lost 5 bases, leaving 4 bases of the junction unmatched. Sequenced by immunoSEQ multiplex PCR; TCRdb stores in-frame clones only, minus some. The table has about 210,000 clones, roughly 88% seen once; the top ten hold around 1.5%. The chain has TRBV11-3 and TRBJ2-5, with TRBD1 identical over 10 bases. Sequenced sample: peripheral blood. The receptor comes from a man younger than 35 with active or convalescent COVID-19. In DNA form, the CDR3 reads TGTGCCAGCAGCCCGGACAGGGGGGTAGAGACCCAGTACTTC. The encoded protein is CASSPDRGVETQYF.